Listed below are T cell receptor beta chains from one sample, sequenced in a study of blood T cell repertoires in COVID-19. The method was immunoSEQ multiplex PCR; TCRdb's version includes in-frame clones alone and lacks a portion of them. The data show 200,000 to 250,000 clones, 83% seen once. The specimen sequenced was peripheral blood. These receptors were collected from a woman aged 45-65 years with acute or convalescent COVID-19. The CDR3 runs from the conserved cysteine through the conserved F or W. D genes are given only for firm matches. Not all rows give a size; the values are once, few, many and, for expanded clones, a class.

cdr3_aa cdr3_nt d_call clone_size j_call cdr3_length v_call
CASSYGQGGANYGYTF TGCGCCAGCAGCTACGGACAGGGTGGGGCTAACTATGGCTACACCTTC TRBD1 - TRBJ1-2 16 TRBV5-1
CASRTTRRASYEQYF TGTGCCAGCAGAACGACACGACGCGCCTCCTACGAGCAGTACTTC - - TRBJ2-7 15 TRBV6-5
CASSLGQSNSPLHF TGTGCCAGCAGCTTGGGACAGTCGAATTCACCCCTCCACTTT TRBD1 - TRBJ1-6 14 TRBV7-3
CASSFEQGATEAFF TGTGCCAGCAGCTTCGAGCAGGGGGCAACTGAAGCTTTCTTT TRBD1 - TRBJ1-1 14 TRBV27
CASSELHVNTGELFF TGTGCCAGCAGTGAATTACACGTGAACACCGGGGAGCTGTTTTTT - - TRBJ2-2 15 TRBV6-1
CATSTGLIYGYTF TGTGCCACCAGCACAGGGTTGATCTATGGCTACACCTTC - - TRBJ1-2 13 TRBV15
CASRPRSGGTDTQYF TGTGCCAGTAGGCCCCGCAGCGGGGGCACAGATACGCAGTATTTT TRBD2 once TRBJ2-3 15 TRBV19
CASSSALVPEQFF TGTGCCAGCAGTAGCGCACTAGTCCCTGAGCAGTTCTTC - - TRBJ2-1 13 TRBV2
CASSLSRGGTEAFF TGTGCCAGCAGTTTATCAAGGGGTGGCACTGAAGCTTTCTTT - - TRBJ1-1 14 TRBV27
CASSGLLSTSEKLFF TGTGCCAGCTCTGGGCTTCTAAGCACATCGGAAAAACTGTTTTTT - - TRBJ1-4 15 TRBV18
CASSLGQGTYNSPLHF TGTGCCAGCAGCCTAGGACAGGGAACATATAATTCACCCCTCCACTTT TRBD1 - TRBJ1-6 16 TRBV28
CATSSGQGWTEAFF TGTGCCACCAGCAGTGGACAGGGCTGGACTGAAGCTTTCTTT TRBD1 - TRBJ1-1 14 TRBV15
CASSFRLAGTDTQYF TGTGCCAGCAGTTTTAGACTAGCGGGGACAGATACGCAGTATTTT TRBD2 - TRBJ2-3 15 TRBV6-6
CASSLGLRQAPNEQFF TGCGCCAGCAGCTTGGGGCTACGGCAGGCCCCCAATGAGCAGTTCTTC - - TRBJ2-1 16 TRBV5-1
CASSFLSSGSTDTQYF TGTGCCAGCAGTTTTCTGTCTAGCGGGAGTACAGATACGCAGTATTTT TRBD2 - TRBJ2-3 16 TRBV27
CASIGTLLNEQFF TGTGCCAGTATAGGGACACTTCTCAATGAGCAGTTCTTC - - TRBJ2-1 13 TRBV19
CASSNAGFTEAFF TGTGCCAGTAGTAATGCGGGGTTCACTGAAGCTTTCTTT - - TRBJ1-1 13 TRBV19
CASSSQGQAPYEQYF TGCGCCAGCAGCTCGCAGGGACAGGCCCCCTACGAGCAGTACTTC TRBD1 - TRBJ2-7 15 TRBV5-1
CASSPGQGKTQYF TGTGCCAGCAGCCCGGGACAGGGGAAGACCCAGTACTTC TRBD1 - TRBJ2-5 13 TRBV11-2
CASSLDLPGHSSYNEQFF TGTGCCAGCAGCTTGGATCTCCCGGGACACAGCTCCTACAATGAGCAGTTCTTC - - TRBJ2-1 18 TRBV5-4
CASSIALFETQYF TGTGCCAGTAGTATAGCCCTGTTTGAGACCCAGTACTTC - - TRBJ2-5 13 TRBV19
CASSQDHGLAGTDTQYF TGCGCCAGCAGCCAAGATCACGGCCTAGCGGGTACAGATACGCAGTATTTT TRBD2 - TRBJ2-3 17 TRBV4-3
CASSAGTGSGYTF TGTGCCAGCAGTGCCGGGACAGGGTCTGGCTACACCTTC TRBD1 - TRBJ1-2 13 TRBV28
CASNRGSSYNEQFF TGTGCCAGCAACCGGGGGAGCTCCTACAATGAGCAGTTCTTC - - TRBJ2-1 14 TRBV9
CASSDSGGQETQYF TGTGCCAGCAGTGATAGCGGGGGCCAAGAGACCCAGTACTTC TRBD2 - TRBJ2-5 14 TRBV6-6
CAWSVDRRTDTQYF TGTGCCTGGAGTGTCGACAGGCGCACAGATACGCAGTATTTT - - TRBJ2-3 14 TRBV30
CASSQDSRTGNTIYF TGTGCCAGCAGTCAAGACAGCCGGACTGGAAACACCATATATTTT - few TRBJ1-3 15 TRBV2
CSVEVGGVETQYF TGCAGCGTTGAAGTAGGGGGAGTCGAGACCCAGTACTTC - - TRBJ2-5 13 TRBV29-1
CASSQGGLAGGLETQYF TGTGCCAGCAGCCAAGGGGGACTAGCGGGGGGCCTCGAGACCCAGTACTTC TRBD2 once TRBJ2-5 17 TRBV4-2
CASSATGGETQYF TGTGCCAGCAGCGCGACAGGGGGCGAGACCCAGTACTTC TRBD1 - TRBJ2-5 13 TRBV7-2